This TCR beta chain was retrieved from a study of blood T cells in healthy people across ages. Trimming shortened V by 4 bases and J by 5 bases, and 7 bases separated the two germline ends. The CDR3 consists of 11 residues. Germline V gene lookup returns CDR1 SQVTM and CDR2 ANQGSEA. In its sample, this clonotype was seen many times. A second PCR of 7 to 11 cycles used a sample-barcoded 5' primer and a J-beta primer mix. Template switching added a 12-random-nucleotide identifier to every cDNA molecule. MiXCR, run by TCRdb on the 5' RACE reads, gives a single entry per CDR3 protein. The sample yields over 1,200,000 distinct CDR3 sequences, almost 60% seen once.

This clonotype was sampled from a man aged 18-30 years in good health. The V gene is TRBV29-1, the J gene TRBJ2-3, with D possibly being TRBD1 (5 bases). Sequenced input: blood. CDR3 residues: CSVGGGDTQYF. For the CDR3, the DNA is TGCAGCGTTGGGGGCGGAGATACGCAGTATTTT.